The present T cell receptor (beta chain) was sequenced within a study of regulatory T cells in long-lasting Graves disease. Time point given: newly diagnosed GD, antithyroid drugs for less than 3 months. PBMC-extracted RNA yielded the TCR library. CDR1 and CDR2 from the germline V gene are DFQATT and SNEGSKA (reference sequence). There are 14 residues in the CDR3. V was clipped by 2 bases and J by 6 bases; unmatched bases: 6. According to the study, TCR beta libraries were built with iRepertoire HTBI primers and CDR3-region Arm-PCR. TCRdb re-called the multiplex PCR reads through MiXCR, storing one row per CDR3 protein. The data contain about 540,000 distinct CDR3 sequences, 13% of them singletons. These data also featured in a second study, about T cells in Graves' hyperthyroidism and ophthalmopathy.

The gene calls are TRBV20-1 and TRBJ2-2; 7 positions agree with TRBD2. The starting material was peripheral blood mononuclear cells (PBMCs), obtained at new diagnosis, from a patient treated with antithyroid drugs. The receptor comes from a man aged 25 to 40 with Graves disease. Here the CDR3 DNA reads TGCAGTGCTAGAAGCGGGGCGACTCCCGGGGAGCTGTTTTTT. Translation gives CSARSGATPGELFF.